Included here is one T cell receptor beta chain sequence, with context. The data were obtained in a study of blood T cell repertoires in COVID-19. Study details: The samples span acute and convalescent COVID-19 from the United States, Italy and Spain. T cells, B-cell-depleted T cells, or PBMCs supplied cDNA or gDNA.

Researchers sorted participants into cohorts using their self-reported clinical history. Measured with immunoSEQ multiplex PCR; TCRdb has only the in-frame clones, and not every one. Of 300,000 to 350,000 clones in the sample, roughly 90% were seen once. With 4 bases removed from V and 2 bases from J, the gap between germline ends came to 8 bases. Germline lookup yields CDR1 SGHAT and CDR2 FQNNGV. The CDR3 has 13 residues. The chain combines TRBV11-2 with TRBJ1-1; D is unclear. Material: PBMCs or T cells enriched from blood (not recorded which). The sequence came from a woman aged 25 to 39 who had been exposed to COVID-19. Here the CDR3 reads CASSSRVNTEAFF. The CDR3 DNA reads as TGTGCCAGCAGCTCGCGGGTCAACACTGAAGCTTTCTTT.